The 31 T cell receptor beta chains given below trace back to one sample, sequenced in a study of T cell repertoires in cytomegalovirus infection. TCRdb used MiXCR to reprocess the reads, holding one entry per CDR3 protein. This sample yields about 240,000 distinct CDR3 sequences, of which 10% to 15% are seen a single time; 1.5% to 2% belongs to the top ten. The sequencing input was PBMCs. The receptors here all came from a human donor in good health (CMV status not recorded). Some clones in this sample may be carry-over from other donors' samples.

This clonotype was seen at least ten times. The J gene is TRBJ1-1, the V gene TRBV28; D not resolved. CDR3 length equals 13 residues. CDR1 is MDHEN and CDR2 is SYDVKM in the germline V gene. The V end lost 2 bases, the J end lost 2 bases, and 6 bases lay between the germline ends. The CDR3 DNA is TGTGCCAGCAGTTTAAAAAGCAACACTGAAGCTTTCTTT. It translates to CASSLKSNTEAFF.

This clonotype came up many times. The V and J genes are TRBV11-2 and TRBJ2-1; 7 bases are shared with TRBD2. This CDR3 contains 12 residues. Germline CDR1 is SGHAT and CDR2 is FQNNGV. J was trimmed by 7 bases and V by 5 bases; bases with no gene match: 2. CDR3 loop: CASSRTRNEQFF. In DNA form, the CDR3 reads TGTGCCAGCAGCAGGACTAGAAATGAGCAGTTCTTC.

The table lists this clonotype with many counts. The chain uses TRBV7-2 and TRBJ1-6; D not resolved. Per the germline V gene, CDR1 is SGHTA and CDR2 is FQGNSA. Between the trimmed V and J ends, which lost 5 bases and 11 bases, there was a span of 16 bases. The CDR3 contains 14 residues. CDR3 nucleotide sequence: TGTGCCAGCAGCCACACGGCCCGAAGGGCACCCCTCCACTTT. As protein: CASSHTARRAPLHF.

As regards this clonotype: A much larger clone is a single base away; this may be a read error. This chain uses TRBV11-2 with TRBJ2-3; the D call may be TRBD1 or TRBD2 (5 bases each). The CDR3 runs 15 residues. CDR1 is SGHAT, CDR2 FQNNGV, per germline. The V end lost 8 bases, the J end lost 5 bases, and 20 bases lay between the germline ends. The CDR3 DNA sequence: TGTGCCAGCGGCGCTGGGACCGCCTCTGAAGATACGCAGTATTTT. It yields the protein CASGAGTASEDTQYF. Full variable domain (remainder filled in from reference TRBV11-2 and TRBJ2-3): EAGVAQSPRYKIIEKRQSVAFWCNPISGHATLYWYQQILGQGPKLLIQFQNNGVVDDSQLPKDRFSAERLKGVDSTLKIQPAKLEDSAVYLCASGAGTASEDTQYFGPGTRLTVL.

This clonotype was detected many times. The chain recombines TRBV28 with TRBJ1-1; possibly TRBD1 for D (6 bases). Looked up from germline, CDR1 is MDHEN and CDR2 is SYDVKM. This CDR3 contains 13 residues. V lost 6 bases, J lost 6 bases, and 14 bases lay in between. CDR3 region: CASRPTGMAEAFF. CDR3 DNA: TGTGCCAGCAGGCCTACAGGGATGGCTGAAGCTTTCTTT.

V and J are TRBV2 and TRBJ2-3, with 8 bases identical to TRBD2. Germline V gives CDR1 SNHLY, CDR2 FYNNEI. V lost 6 bases, J lost 0 bases, and 2 bases stayed unmatched. This CDR3 comprises 14 residues. CDR3 coding DNA: TGTGCCAGCAGGCGGGGGGACAGCACAGATACGCAGTATTTT. Its protein product is CASRRGDSTDTQYF.

This chain connects TRBV7-2 to TRBJ2-7; 8 bases fit TRBD2. From germline, CDR1 is SGHTA and CDR2 FQGNSA. The CDR3 is made up of 16 amino acids. Trimming at V came to 5 bases and at J to 2 bases, leaving 11 bases not matched to a gene. The chain's CDR3 is CASSPSGGATAYEQYF. CDR3 nucleotide sequence: TGTGCCAGCAGCCCTTCCGGGGGGGCTACGGCCTACGAGCAGTACTTC.

Many counts were recorded for this clonotype. The CDR3 here is CASSLDRLYYEQYF. The CDR3 DNA reads TGTGCCAGCAGCCTCGACAGACTATACTACGAGCAGTACTTC. The chain uses TRBV7-2 and TRBJ2-7; D could derive from TRBD1 or TRBD2 (5 bases each). V was clipped by 5 bases and J by 3 bases, with 14 bases between them. The CDR3 has 14 amino acids. Germline V gene lookup returns CDR1 SGHTA and CDR2 FQGNSA. Variable domain in full (rest from reference TRBV7-2 and TRBJ2-7): GAGVSQSPSNKVTEKGKDVELRCDPISGHTALYWYRQSLGQGLEFLIYFQGNSAPDKSGLPSDRFSAERTGGSVSTLTIQRTQQEDSAVYLCASSLDRLYYEQYFGPGTRLTVT.

The rearrangement uses TRBV28 and TRBJ1-4; a possible D gene is TRBD1 (5 bases). CDR1 and CDR2 (germline): MDHEN, SYDVKM. The CDR3 extends over 14 amino acids. V was clipped by 5 bases and J by 5 bases, with 12 bases between them. For the CDR3, the DNA is TGTGCCAGCAGTCGAGGGGATGGGAATGAAAAACTGTTTTTT. Amino acid sequence: CASSRGDGNEKLFF. Full variable domain (remainder filled in from reference TRBV28 and TRBJ1-4): DVKVTQSSRYLVKRTGEKVFLECVQDMDHENMFWYRQDPGLGLRLIYFSYDVKMKEKGDIPEGYSVSREKKERFSLILESASTNQTSMYLCASSRGDGNEKLFFGSGTQLSVL.

The V gene is TRBV28, the J gene TRBJ1-4, with 7 bases identical to TRBD1. Germline-derived CDR1 and CDR2 are MDHEN and SYDVKM. V trimming: 6 bases; J trimming: 7 bases; junction bases outside the gene matches: 8. CDR3 length equals 14 residues. The CDR3 protein is CASRPQGGGEKLFF. CDR3 bases: TGTGCCAGCAGACCTCAGGGGGGGGGTGAAAAACTGTTTTTT.

This clonotype was found a few times. V usage is TRBV20-1 and J usage is TRBJ2-1; 9 nucleotides match TRBD2. CDR1 and CDR2 (germline): DFQATT, SNEGSKA (reference sequence). V was pared by 5 bases and J by 7 bases, with 12 bases of the junction left unmatched. The length of the CDR3 is 15 residues. The CDR3 loop is CSASTIAGVENEQFF. The CDR3 bases are TGCAGTGCTTCAACAATAGCGGGAGTAGAGAATGAGCAGTTCTTC.

In its sample, this clonotype was seen many times. The gene calls are TRBV7-9 and TRBJ1-4; D might be TRBD1 (5 bases). The germline V gene encodes CDR1 SEHNR and CDR2 FQNEAQ (reference sequence). The CDR3 has 15 residues. Trimming pared 0 bases from V and 6 bases from J, leaving 11 bases between. The CDR3 loop reads CASSLARGQDEKLFF. As DNA, the CDR3 is TGTGCCAGCAGCTTAGCCCGGGGCCAAGATGAAAAACTGTTTTTT.

This clonotype was picked up many times. The DNA of the CDR3 is TGTGCCAGCAGTTACCGCGACAGATATAACACTGAAGCTTTCTTT. Residues: CASSYRDRYNTEAFF. The chain carries TRBV6-2 or TRBV6-3 and TRBJ1-1; perhaps TRBD1 as D (5 bases). Per the germline V gene, CDR1 is MNHEY and CDR2 is SVGEGT. Trimming left V 2 bases short and J 2 bases short, with 12 bases between. This CDR3 has 15 amino acids.

This clonotype has more than one count but fewer than ten. V is TRBV28 and J is TRBJ1-2; TRBD1 aligns across 7 bases. The CDR3 contains 15 residues. Trimming at V came to 2 bases and at J to 5 bases, leaving 8 bases not matched to a gene. Germline V gives CDR1 MDHEN, CDR2 SYDVKM. In DNA, the CDR3 is TGTGCCAGCAGTTTACGAAAGGGACAGATTTATGGCTACACCTTC. The encoded protein is CASSLRKGQIYGYTF.

This clonotype appeared many times. This sequence joins TRBV7-2 and TRBJ2-1, with D uncertain. The V and J ends lost 1 base and 10 bases respectively, with 11 bases between them. Germline CDR1 is SGHTA and CDR2 is FQGNSA. The CDR3 is made up of 13 amino acids. CDR3 nucleotide sequence: TGTGCCAGCAGCTTAGTTATTGGGCAGGAGCAGTTCTTC. Translating it yields CASSLVIGQEQFF.

There are a few counts of this clonotype. This rearrangement joins TRBV12-3 or TRBV12-4 to TRBJ2-2; 9 nucleotides align to TRBD1. Unmatched junction bases numbered 8, after V lost 6 bases and J lost 3 bases. This CDR3 spans 16 amino acids. The CDR3 protein is CASRIDRGMDTGELFF. As DNA, the CDR3 is TGTGCCAGCAGAATCGACAGGGGGATGGACACCGGGGAGCTGTTTTTT.

This sequence joins TRBV29-1 and TRBJ1-2; tentative D call: TRBD1 (6 bases). The CDR3 sequence is 13 residues long. Looked up from germline, CDR1 is SQVTM and CDR2 is ANQGSEA. Between the trimmed V and J ends, which lost 6 bases and 2 bases, there was a span of 13 bases. CDR3 nucleotides: TGCAGCGTCCAGACAGGCCCGAACTATGGCTACACCTTC. Protein: CSVQTGPNYGYTF. Complete variable domain (other parts from reference TRBV29-1 and TRBJ1-2): SAVISQKPSRDICQRGTSLTIQCQVDSQVTMMFWYRQQPGQSLTLIATANQGSEATYESGFVIDKFPISRPNLTFSTLTVSNMSPEDSSIYLCSVQTGPNYGYTFGSGTRLTVV.

The sample holds many counts of this clonotype. The CDR3 DNA is TGTGCCAGTAGGCGGACGTTAACGACCGAAGAGACCCAGTACTTC. Translated, it gives CASRRTLTTEETQYF. The chain combines TRBV19 with TRBJ2-5; D gene ambiguous. Per germline, CDR1 LNHDA and CDR2 SQIVND (reference sequence). V lost 6 bases and J lost 3, with 17 bases in between. CDR3 size: 15 residues.

This clonotype was detected many times. V usage is TRBV7-3 and J usage is TRBJ2-6; 7 nucleotides agree with TRBD1. With 5 bases clipped from V and 0 bases from J, the junction kept 10 bases outside the gene matches. CDR1 and CDR2 (germline): SGHTA, FQGTGA. The CDR3 loop spans 18 amino acids. In DNA form, the CDR3 reads TGTGCCAGCAGCCGACCGGGACAGACCATCTCTGGGGCCAACGTCCTGACTTTC. Protein sequence: CASSRPGQTISGANVLTF.

This clonotype was seen ten or more times. The chain is built from TRBV7-2 and TRBJ2-7; D may be TRBD1 (5 bases). This CDR3 has 13 amino acids. Germline lookup yields CDR1 SGHTA and CDR2 FQGNSA. V lost 1 base and J lost 3, with 7 bases in between. CDR3: CASSLDRNYEQYF. CDR3 DNA: TGTGCCAGCAGCTTAGACAGGAACTACGAGCAGTACTTC.

The gene calls are TRBV20-1 and TRBJ2-7, with 10 bases identical to TRBD2. Germline lookup yields CDR1 DFQATT and CDR2 SNEGSKA (reference sequence). The CDR3 totals 17 residues. V shed 5 bases, J shed 7 bases, and the junction held 20 bases outside the gene matches. The CDR3 protein is CSALPGVAGGPPREQYF. The CDR3 coding sequence is TGCAGTGCTCTCCCCGGGGTAGCGGGAGGCCCCCCTAGGGAGCAGTACTTC.

This clonotype was observed many times. The J gene is TRBJ2-3, the V gene TRBV7-2; D not certain. The CDR3 has 11 amino acids. The V gene lost 4 bases and the J gene lost 6 bases, with 5 bases spanning the gap. In germline, CDR1 is SGHTA, CDR2 FQGNSA. CDR3 coding DNA: TGTGCCAGCAGCTCTGCGGATACGCAGTATTTT. It yields the protein CASSSADTQYF.

This clonotype was found a few times. V and J are TRBV6-2 or TRBV6-3 and TRBJ1-2; D may be TRBD1 (6 bases). This CDR3 spans 12 amino acids. Looked up from germline, CDR1 is MNHEY and CDR2 is SVGEGT. V was shortened by 4 bases and J by 8 bases, with 11 bases between the two germline ends. CDR3 sequence: CASSWGHGGYTF. The CDR3 coding sequence is TGTGCCAGCAGTTGGGGACACGGAGGCTACACCTTC.

This clonotype was counted many times. The chain uses TRBV7-2 and TRBJ1-5; possible D gene TRBD1, 5 bases. The CDR3 runs to 16 residues. Germline assignment: CDR1 SGHTA and CDR2 FQGNSA. V was pared by 5 bases and J by 6 bases, with 20 bases between. CDR3 amino acids: CASSHKNGGIGQPQHF. Written as DNA, the CDR3 is TGTGCCAGCAGCCATAAGAACGGGGGGATCGGTCAGCCCCAGCATTTT.

This chain links TRBV7-3 with TRBJ2-7; the D gene is possibly TRBD2 (5 bases). With 4 bases removed from V and 9 bases from J, the gap between germline ends came to 16 bases. CDR1 and CDR2 (germline): SGHTA, FQGTGA. CDR3 length: 13 amino acids. CDR3 sequence: CASSSDSVGRQYF. The CDR3 DNA follows: TGTGCCAGCAGCTCCGACTCGGTGGGGAGGCAGTACTTC.

Many counts were recorded for this clonotype. V usage is TRBV7-2 and J usage is TRBJ2-7; 8 positions match TRBD1. The V and J ends lost 4 bases and 5 bases, in that order; junction bases with no gene match: 10. Germline CDR1 is SGHTA and CDR2 is FQGNSA. The CDR3 has 15 amino acids. CDR3 nucleotides: TGTGCCAGCAGCTCCTTCACCCGGACAGGGAACGAGCAGTACTTC. It codes for CASSSFTRTGNEQYF.

This clonotype was seen once. An end of the junction differs from the germline gene, which may be a read error. V and J are TRBV7-2 and TRBJ2-5; D unresolved. Germline lookup yields CDR1 SGHTA and CDR2 FQGNSA. This CDR3 comprises 16 residues. The CDR3 reads CASSLAPPATQETQYF. CDR3 bases: TGTGCCAGCAGCTTAGCCCCCCCAGCCACCCAAGAGACACAGTACTTC.

The table lists this clonotype with many counts. The chain recombines TRBV19 with TRBJ1-3; unclear D gene. V lost 10 bases to trimming and J lost 10 bases, with 17 bases between them. The CDR3 contains 12 residues. Germline V gene lookup returns CDR1 LNHDA and CDR2 SQIVND (reference sequence). The CDR3 loop reads CATREAPSTIYF. In nucleotides, the CDR3 is TGTGCCACACGGGAAGCCCCAAGTACCATATATTTT.

The table lists this clonotype with many counts. The J gene is TRBJ1-5, the V gene TRBV7-9; possibly TRBD1 for D (5 bases). The CDR3 covers 13 residues. Per germline, CDR1 SEHNR and CDR2 FQNEAQ (reference sequence). The V end lost 4 bases, the J end lost 4 bases, and 8 bases lay between the germline ends. The CDR3 loop is CASSWDENQPQHF. The DNA of the CDR3 is TGTGCCAGCAGCTGGGACGAGAATCAGCCCCAGCATTTT.

V gene TRBV25-1 combines with J gene TRBJ1-1; D is unresolved. V was cut by 5 bases and J by 1 base, with 14 bases left in between. CDR3 length equals 15 residues. Germline lookup yields CDR1 MGHDK and CDR2 SYGVNS. The CDR3 sequence: CASSLKGWTNTEAFF. The CDR3 DNA sequence: TGTGCCAGCAGTTTGAAAGGGTGGACGAACACTGAAGCTTTCTTT.

In its sample, this clonotype was seen many times. The chain combines TRBV12-3 or TRBV12-4 with TRBJ2-5; possibly TRBD2 for D (5 bases). The CDR3 contains 13 residues. The V gene lost 1 base and the J gene lost 4 bases, with 7 bases spanning the gap. This CDR3 reads CASSLGRPETQYF. As DNA, the CDR3 is TGTGCCAGCAGTTTAGGGAGGCCAGAGACCCAGTACTTC.